Below, 24 T cell receptor beta chains from the same sample are listed, as sequenced in a study of T cell changes during pregnancy in multiple sclerosis. Produced via immunoSEQ multiplex PCR; TCRdb's table is partial and in-frame only. The sample has around 47,000 clones; around 96% are singletons. The material was peripheral blood, obtained in the second trimester of pregnancy. The receptors originated from a female donor with multiple sclerosis, enrolled in a pregnancy study.

V usage is TRBV5-1 and J usage is TRBJ2-1; 10 bases line up with TRBD1. This CDR3 is built from 14 residues. Losses at the gene ends were 2 bases for V and 7 bases for J; bases not matched to a gene: 3. The germline gives CDR1 SGHRS, CDR2 YFSETQ. The CDR3 nucleotides read TGCGCCAGCAGCTTAGGACAGGGGGGAAATGAGCAGTTCTTC. Translating gives CASSLGQGGNEQFF. Full variable domain (missing parts from reference TRBV5-1 and TRBJ2-1): KAGVTQTPRYLIKTRGQQVTLSCSPISGHRSVSWYQQTPGQGLQFLFEYFSETQRNKGNFPGRFSGRQFSNSRSEMNVSTLELGDSALYLCASSLGQGGNEQFFGPGTRLTVL.

The rearrangement links TRBV5-1 to TRBJ2-7; D gene ambiguous. This CDR3 is built from 16 residues. Germline V gene data show CDR1 as SGHRS and CDR2 as YFSETQ. The V end lost 7 bases, the J end lost 1 base, and 21 bases lay between the germline ends. The chain's CDR3 is CASSRSSAALSYEQYF. The DNA of the CDR3 is TGCGCCAGCTCACGCTCCAGTGCGGCCTTATCCTACGAGCAGTACTTC.

The chain couples TRBV2 to TRBJ2-7; 8 nucleotides line up with TRBD1. The V gene's germline CDR1 is SNHLY and CDR2 FYNNEI. The CDR3 sequence is 15 residues long. V dropped 0 bases and J dropped 3; count of bases not matched to a gene: 4. CDR3 loop: CASSEARGRGYEQYF. CDR3 DNA sequence: TGTGCCAGCAGTGAAGCCAGGGGGCGCGGCTACGAGCAGTACTTC. Together with reference TRBV2 and TRBJ2-7, the CDR3 gives the full variable domain: EPEVTQTPSHQVTQMGQEVILRCVPISNHLYFYWYRQILGQKVEFLVSFYNNEISEKSEIFDDQFSVERPDGSNFTLKIRSTKLEDSAMYFCASSEARGRGYEQYFGPGTRLTVT.

The CDR3 sequence: CASSYPGTGVETQYF. In DNA, the CDR3 is TGTGCCAGCAGCTATCCGGGGACAGGGGTCGAGACCCAGTACTTC. The chain couples TRBV7-9 to TRBJ2-5, with 10 bases matching TRBD1. CDR1 is SEHNR, CDR2 FQNEAQ, per germline (reference sequence). CDR3 length: 15 residues. J was trimmed by 5 bases and V by 4 bases; bases with no gene match: 7.

The V and J genes are TRBV25-1 and TRBJ2-1; D might be TRBD1 (5 bases). Germline lookup yields CDR1 MGHDK and CDR2 SYGVNS. The CDR3 has 16 amino acids. V lost 1 base, J lost 6 bases, and 16 bases lay in between. The CDR3 DNA follows: TGTGCCAGCAGTGAATGGGGCAGGGATATTGGCAATGAGCAGTTCTTC. Translated, it gives CASSEWGRDIGNEQFF.

The chain carries TRBV28 and TRBJ1-3; 7 bases line up with TRBD1. The CDR3 contains 15 residues. Germline-derived CDR1 and CDR2 are MDHEN and SYDVKM. The trim removed 10 bases at V and 1 base at J, leaving 10 bases unmatched. CDR3: CATWDSAQSGNTIYF. The CDR3 DNA is TGTGCCACCTGGGACAGCGCCCAGTCTGGAAACACCATATATTTT.

Here the CDR3 reads CASKEERGSYEQYF. CDR3 sequence (DNA): TGTGCCAGTAAGGAGGAGCGGGGCTCCTACGAGCAGTACTTC. The chain couples TRBV19 to TRBJ2-7; the match to TRBD2 covers 7 bases. The germline V gene has CDR1 LNHDA and CDR2 SQIVND (reference sequence). The CDR3 loop spans 14 amino acids. Germline trimming cut 7 bases from V and 0 bases from J; bases unmatched to any gene: 6.

The gene calls are TRBV19 and TRBJ1-1; 10 bases map to TRBD1. The CDR3 spans 15 residues. Germline loops: CDR1 LNHDA, CDR2 SQIVND (reference sequence). The junction had 6 bases not matched to a gene; V was cut back by 2 bases and J by 6 bases. The CDR3 DNA is TGTGCCAGTAGTATACCCCGACAGGGGGCGGCTGAAGCTTTCTTT. It codes for CASSIPRQGAAEAFF.

The chain has TRBV6-5 and TRBJ2-5, with a possible D match to TRBD2 (5 bases). CDR1 and CDR2 (germline): MNHEY, SVGAGI. This CDR3 comprises 12 residues. V was pared by 6 bases and J by 4 bases, with 9 bases between. CDR3 coding DNA: TGTGCCAGCAGCCTTGAGGGAGAGACCCAGTACTTC. Its translation: CASSLEGETQYF.

The chain uses TRBV19 and TRBJ2-1; 10 positions agree with TRBD1. Trimming at V came to 11 bases and at J to 4 bases, leaving 11 bases not matched to a gene. There are 15 residues in the CDR3. Germline V gene sequence: CDR1 LNHDA, CDR2 SQIVND (reference sequence). The CDR3 DNA is TGTGCCGGCCCCCGGGGGACAGGGGCGTACAATGAGCAGTTCTTC. It specifies CAGPRGTGAYNEQFF.

This chain uses TRBV18 with TRBJ2-7; tentatively, D is TRBD1 (6 bases). Trimming left V 0 bases short and J 1 base short, with 7 bases between. The CDR3 runs to 14 residues. From germline, CDR1 is KGHSH and CDR2 LQKENI. In DNA, the CDR3 is TGTGCCAGCTCACCACCAGGGGGATCCTACGAGCAGTACTTC. Translated, it gives CASSPPGGSYEQYF.

The chain combines TRBV25-1 with TRBJ1-6; 8 nucleotides agree with TRBD1. Germline CDR1 is MGHDK and CDR2 is SYGVNS. Trimming removed 5 bases from V and 6 bases from J; junction bases left unmatched: 6. CDR3 length: 15 amino acids. In DNA, the CDR3 is TGTGCCAGCAGTCTCACAGGGGGAGGTAATTCACCCCTCCACTTT. This translates into CASSLTGGGNSPLHF. The full variable domain, with the rest looked up from reference TRBV25-1 and TRBJ1-6, is EADIYQTPRYLVIGTGKKITLECSQTMGHDKMYWYQQDPGMELHLIHYSYGVNSTEKGDLSSESTVSRIRTEHFPLTLESARPSHTSQYLCASSLTGGGNSPLHFGNGTRLTVT.

The chain is built from TRBV9 and TRBJ1-2; TRBD1 matches at 9 bases. After removal of 4 bases from V and 7 bases from J, the junction contained 14 bases not matched to a gene. The germline V gene has CDR1 SGDLS and CDR2 YYNGEE. The CDR3 contains 16 residues. CDR3 in amino acids: CASSLLPDRGGGGYTF. DNA of the CDR3: TGTGCCAGCAGCTTACTCCCGGACAGGGGAGGGGGTGGCTACACCTTC. The full variable domain, completed using reference TRBV9 and TRBJ1-2, is DSGVTQTPKHLITATGQRVTLRCSPRSGDLSVYWYQQSLDQGLQFLIQYYNGEERAKGNILERFSAQQFPDLHSELNLSSLELGDSALYFCASSLLPDRGGGGYTFGSGTRLTVV.

The CDR3 loop reads CASSLPENYGYTF. CDR3 sequence (DNA): TGTGCCAGCAGTTTACCGGAGAACTATGGCTACACCTTC. The chain recombines TRBV28 with TRBJ1-2, with D unclear. CDR3 size: 13 residues. Between the trimmed V and J ends, which lost 2 bases and 2 bases, there was a span of 6 bases. CDR1 is MDHEN, CDR2 SYDVKM, per germline.

The J gene is TRBJ2-2, the V gene TRBV7-9, with 8 bases fitting TRBD1. This CDR3 is 13 amino acids long. Unmatched junction bases numbered 2, after V lost 5 bases and J lost 6 bases. Germline-derived CDR1 and CDR2 are SEHNR and FQNEAQ (reference sequence). CDR3 loop: CASSPQGAGELFF. In nucleotides, the CDR3 is TGTGCCAGCAGCCCACAGGGGGCCGGGGAGCTGTTTTTT. Supplemented by reference TRBV7-9 and TRBJ2-2, the full variable domain reads DTGVSQNPRHKITKRGQNVTFRCDPISEHNRLYWYRQTLGQGPEFLTYFQNEAQLEKSRLLSDRFSAERPKGSFSTLEIQRTEQGDSAMYLCASSPQGAGELFFGEGSRLTVL.

This chain connects TRBV16 to TRBJ1-2, with a tentative D call TRBD1 (5 bases). Trimming left V 0 bases short and J 5 bases short, with 10 bases between. Germline V lookup: CDR1 KGHSY, CDR2 FQNENV. The CDR3 is made up of 14 amino acids. The CDR3 DNA reads as TGTGCCAGCAGCCAATCGAGGACATTTTATGGCTACACCTTC. Its protein product is CASSQSRTFYGYTF.

The V call is TRBV6-1, the J call TRBJ1-2; D is ambiguous. The CDR3 length is 12 residues. V was trimmed by 6 bases and J by 4 bases, leaving 9 bases between them. The germline V gene encodes CDR1 MNHNS and CDR2 SASEGT. CDR3 in DNA: TGTGCCAGCAGCCCTACAGCCTATGGCTACACCTTC. It encodes CASSPTAYGYTF.

This clone was counted once. The V call is TRBV7-9, the J call TRBJ1-3; D remains unclear. Germline-derived CDR1 and CDR2 are SEHNR and FQNEAQ (reference sequence). Trimming took off 2 bases at V and 3 bases at J, with 14 bases between the two ends. There are 16 residues in the CDR3. Here the CDR3 reads CASSLHDKAFGNTIYF. The CDR3 region has the DNA TGTGCCAGCAGCTTACACGACAAAGCCTTTGGAAACACCATATATTTT.

The chain is built from TRBV7-2 and TRBJ2-3; TRBD1 aligns across 10 bases. J lost 3 bases, V lost 1 base, and 4 bases had no gene match. The CDR3 length is 16 residues. CDR1 and CDR2 (germline): SGHTA, FQGNSA. DNA for the CDR3: TGTGCCAGCAGCTTAGTGGGACAGGGGCGAACAGATACGCAGTATTTT. Translating gives CASSLVGQGRTDTQYF.

This rearrangement joins TRBV5-8 to TRBJ1-5, with a possible D match to TRBD1 (6 bases). The CDR3 consists of 14 residues. Trimming removed 4 bases from V and 7 bases from J, with 15 bases in between. Germline loops: CDR1 SGHTS, CDR2 YDEGEE. The chain's CDR3 is CASSPGQLPQPQHF. The CDR3, as DNA: TGTGCCAGCAGCCCCGGACAGCTCCCGCAGCCCCAGCATTTT.

This chain links TRBV14 with TRBJ1-2; TRBD1 might be the D (5 bases). The germline gives CDR1 SGHDN, CDR2 FVKESK. The CDR3 runs to 13 residues. Deletions cut 6 bases from V and 4 bases from J, with 12 bases between. The CDR3 DNA reads as TGTGCCAGCAGTCCGGACATATCCTATGGCTACACCTTC. Protein: CASSPDISYGYTF. Looking up the rest from reference TRBV14 and TRBJ1-2 gives the full variable domain: EAGVTQFPSHSVIEKGQTVTLRCDPISGHDNLYWYRRVMGKEIKFLLHFVKESKQDESGMPNNRFLAERTGGTYSTLKVQPAELEDSGVYFCASSPDISYGYTFGSGTRLTVV.

This rearrangement joins TRBV14 to TRBJ1-2; D gene uncertain. The CDR3 totals 16 residues. With 2 bases removed from V and 7 bases from J, the gap between germline ends came to 20 bases. Germline V gene lookup returns CDR1 SGHDN and CDR2 FVKESK. The CDR3 DNA reads as TGTGCCAGCAGCCAACGTCTAGGTAGTCTGGCCCCTGGCTACACCTTC. This codes for CASSQRLGSLAPGYTF. Drawing the rest from reference TRBV14 and TRBJ1-2, the complete variable domain is EAGVTQFPSHSVIEKGQTVTLRCDPISGHDNLYWYRRVMGKEIKFLLHFVKESKQDESGMPNNRFLAERTGGTYSTLKVQPAELEDSGVYFCASSQRLGSLAPGYTFGSGTRLTVV.

In this sample, this clone turned up once. The chain combines TRBV12-5 with TRBJ1-1; 8 positions agree with TRBD1. The germline V gene has CDR1 LGHNT and CDR2 FRNRAP. The CDR3 is 16 amino acids. V dropped 1 base and J dropped 0; count of bases not matched to a gene: 4. For the CDR3, the DNA is TGTGCTAGTGGTTTGGGAGGGACAGGAATGAACACTGAAGCTTTCTTT. Residues: CASGLGGTGMNTEAFF.

V is TRBV19 and J is TRBJ2-5; TRBD1 might be the D (6 bases). Trimming removed 2 bases at V and 9 bases at J, with 19 bases between. The CDR3 spans 15 residues. Looked up from germline, CDR1 is LNHDA and CDR2 is SQIVND (reference sequence). The CDR3 DNA sequence: TGTGCCAGTAGTATAAGACCTGGACAGTCCGACTCCCAGTACTTC. It encodes CASSIRPGQSDSQYF.